In its sample, the clone carrying this T cell receptor beta chain was seen a few times. The antigen is not known. Whoever was chosen for sequencing had shown CD8+CD57+ cell expansion by flow cytometry. Severe acquired aplastic anemia was present in every patient. Therapy had not been given to patients before blood sampling. Germline V gene data show CDR1 as LNHNV and CDR2 as YYDKDF (reference sequence). The ends were cut back, 2 bases at V and 3 bases at J, with 10 bases in the middle. This CDR3 spans 15 amino acids. This sample was included in a study of CD8+CD57+ T cells in acquired aplastic anemia. For the study at large: Sorted cells (CD4+ and CD8+) yielded DNA amounts that averaged approximately 3.1 ug.

Genomic DNA was employed as the template in profiling TCR beta VDJ and CDR3. MiXCR, applied by TCRdb to the reads, yields one record per CDR3 protein. The profile shows just over 200,000 distinct CDR3 sequences, roughly two thirds of them singletons. General study results and limits: Patients shared 25 to 35 CD8+ CDR3 sequences with controls.

V and J are TRBV15 and TRBJ2-2; the D gene is possibly TRBD1 (6 bases). The sequenced material came from sorted CD4+, CD8+, or CD8+CD57+ T cells (not recorded which) from PBMCs. This TCR came from a human donor with aplastic anemia. The CDR3 coding sequence is TGTGCCACCAGCAGAACCAGGGGCGACACCGGGGAGCTGTTTTTT. Residues: CATSRTRGDTGELFF.